This entry describes one T cell receptor (beta chain). Its antigen is as yet unknown. The PCR contained 60 Vbeta and 13 Jbeta primers. This table comes from immunoSEQ multiplex PCR, and its TCRdb copy is limited to in-frame clones, with some not included. The table records approximately 160,000 clones, about 81% of them present only once. This record belongs to a study of cytomegalovirus exposure and HLA in healthy donors. Findings and limits, study-wide: The study labeled 164 TCR beta chains cytomegalovirus-associated. Later analysis identified 17,000 or so TCR beta sequences associated with HLA alleles, using a false discovery rate threshold of 0.05. TRBV6-2, TRBV6-3 and some other V segments were excluded as indistinguishable.

Germline V gives CDR1 SGHTA, CDR2 FQGNSA. V shed 5 bases, J shed 3 bases, and the junction held 8 bases outside the gene matches. The CDR3 loop spans 15 amino acids. The TCR was taken from a girl aged 5-17 years in good health and CMV-seropositive. Input material: PBMCs. V and J are TRBV7-2 and TRBJ2-7; 9 bases align to TRBD1. CDR3 sequence (DNA): TGTGCCAGCAGCCCCCGGACAGGGGAAGGCTACGAGCAGTACTTC. As protein: CASSPRTGEGYEQYF. Based on the CDR3 plus reference TRBV7-2 and TRBJ2-7, the full variable domain is GAGVSQSPSNKVTEKGKDVELRCDPISGHTALYWYRQSLGQGLEFLIYFQGNSAPDKSGLPSDRFSAERTGGSVSTLTIQRTQQEDSAVYLCASSPRTGEGYEQYFGPGTRLTVT.